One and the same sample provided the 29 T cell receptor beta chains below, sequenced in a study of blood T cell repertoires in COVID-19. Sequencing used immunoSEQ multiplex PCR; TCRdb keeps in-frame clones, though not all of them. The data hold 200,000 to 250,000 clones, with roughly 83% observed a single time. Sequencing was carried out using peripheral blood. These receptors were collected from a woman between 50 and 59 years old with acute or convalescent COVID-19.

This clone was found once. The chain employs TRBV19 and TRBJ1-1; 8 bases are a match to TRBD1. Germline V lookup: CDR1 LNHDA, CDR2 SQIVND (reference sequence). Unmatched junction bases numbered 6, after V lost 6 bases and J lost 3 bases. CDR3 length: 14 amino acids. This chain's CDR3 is CASSRDRWYTEAFF. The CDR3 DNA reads TGTGCCAGTAGCAGGGACAGGTGGTACACTGAAGCTTTCTTT.

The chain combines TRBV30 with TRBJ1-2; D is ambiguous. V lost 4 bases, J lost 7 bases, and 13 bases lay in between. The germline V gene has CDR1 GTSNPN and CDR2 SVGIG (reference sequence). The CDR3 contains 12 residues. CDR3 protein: CAWMTGSFGYTF. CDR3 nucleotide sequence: TGTGCCTGGATGACGGGGTCTTTTGGCTACACCTTC.

Here the CDR3 reads CASSLQGTPYEQYF. The CDR3 DNA follows: TGCGCCAGCAGCTTACAGGGGACGCCCTACGAGCAGTACTTC. The chain joins TRBV5-1 to TRBJ2-7; 7 bases map to TRBD1. Germline V gives CDR1 SGHRS, CDR2 YFSETQ. The V segment lost 2 bases and the J segment 2 bases; nucleotides outside the gene matches: 4. This CDR3 comprises 14 residues.

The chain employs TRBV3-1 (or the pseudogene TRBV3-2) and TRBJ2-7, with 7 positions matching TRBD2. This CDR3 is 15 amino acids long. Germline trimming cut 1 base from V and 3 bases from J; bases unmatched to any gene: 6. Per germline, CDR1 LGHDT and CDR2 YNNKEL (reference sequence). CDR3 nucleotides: TGTGCCAGCAGCCAAGCCAGCGGGAAAGGCTACGAGCAGTACTTC. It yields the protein CASSQASGKGYEQYF.

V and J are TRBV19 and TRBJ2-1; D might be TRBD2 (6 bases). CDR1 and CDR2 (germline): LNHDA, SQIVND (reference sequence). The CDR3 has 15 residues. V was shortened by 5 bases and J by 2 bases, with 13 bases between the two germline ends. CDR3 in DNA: TGTGCCAGTAGTCTGATTAGCGGACCCTACAATGAGCAGTTCTTC. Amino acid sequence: CASSLISGPYNEQFF.

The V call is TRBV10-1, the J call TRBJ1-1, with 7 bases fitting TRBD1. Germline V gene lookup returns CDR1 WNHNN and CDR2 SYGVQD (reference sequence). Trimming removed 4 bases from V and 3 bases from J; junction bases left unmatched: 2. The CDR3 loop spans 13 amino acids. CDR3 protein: CASSATGDTEAFF. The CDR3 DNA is TGCGCCAGCAGTGCCACAGGGGACACTGAAGCTTTCTTT.

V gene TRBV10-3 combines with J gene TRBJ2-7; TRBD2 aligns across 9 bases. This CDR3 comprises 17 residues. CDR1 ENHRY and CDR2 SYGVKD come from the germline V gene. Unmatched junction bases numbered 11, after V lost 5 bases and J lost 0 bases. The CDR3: CAISRGQLSGSSYEQYF. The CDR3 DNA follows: TGTGCCATCAGTCGGGGGCAGCTTAGCGGGAGCTCCTACGAGCAGTACTTC.

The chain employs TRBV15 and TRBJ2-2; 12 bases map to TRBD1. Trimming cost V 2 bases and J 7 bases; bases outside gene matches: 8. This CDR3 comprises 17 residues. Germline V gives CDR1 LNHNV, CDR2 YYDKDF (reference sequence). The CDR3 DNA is TGTGCCACCAGCAGACTTATGGGACAGGGGGCTGTCGGGGAGCTGTTTTTT. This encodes CATSRLMGQGAVGELFF.

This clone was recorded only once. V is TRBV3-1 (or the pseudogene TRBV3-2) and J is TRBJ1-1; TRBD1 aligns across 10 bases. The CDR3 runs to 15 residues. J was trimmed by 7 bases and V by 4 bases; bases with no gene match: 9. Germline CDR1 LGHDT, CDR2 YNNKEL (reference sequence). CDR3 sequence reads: CASSPRTGGRSEAFF. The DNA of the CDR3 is TGTGCCAGCAGCCCACGGACAGGGGGACGGAGTGAAGCTTTCTTT.

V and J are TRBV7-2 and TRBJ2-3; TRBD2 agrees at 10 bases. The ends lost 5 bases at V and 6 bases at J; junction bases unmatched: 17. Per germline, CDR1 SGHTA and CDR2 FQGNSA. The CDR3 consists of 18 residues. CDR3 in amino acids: CASSPVWVTSGVGDTQYF. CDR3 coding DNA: TGTGCCAGCAGCCCTGTCTGGGTAACTAGCGGGGTAGGGGATACGCAGTATTTT.

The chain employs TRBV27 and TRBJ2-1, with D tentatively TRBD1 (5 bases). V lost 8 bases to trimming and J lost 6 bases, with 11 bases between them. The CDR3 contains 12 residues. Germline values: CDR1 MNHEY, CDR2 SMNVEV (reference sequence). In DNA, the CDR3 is TGTGCCAGCGCGCCTCAGGGCAATGAGCAGTTCTTC. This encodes CASAPQGNEQFF.

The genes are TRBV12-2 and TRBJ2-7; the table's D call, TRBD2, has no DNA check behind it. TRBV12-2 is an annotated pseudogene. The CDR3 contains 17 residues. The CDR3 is CASRSPPEDSLPLEQYF. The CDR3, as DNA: TGTGCAAGTCGCTCGCCACCGGAGGACTCCTTACCCCTCGAGCAGTACTTC.

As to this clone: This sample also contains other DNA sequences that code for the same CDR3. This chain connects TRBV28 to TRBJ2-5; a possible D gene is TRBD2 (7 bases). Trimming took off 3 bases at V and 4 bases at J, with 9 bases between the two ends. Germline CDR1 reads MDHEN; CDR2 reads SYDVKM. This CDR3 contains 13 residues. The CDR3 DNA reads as TGTGCCAGCAGTTTGGGGGGGCGAGAGACCCAGTACTTC. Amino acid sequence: CASSLGGRETQYF.

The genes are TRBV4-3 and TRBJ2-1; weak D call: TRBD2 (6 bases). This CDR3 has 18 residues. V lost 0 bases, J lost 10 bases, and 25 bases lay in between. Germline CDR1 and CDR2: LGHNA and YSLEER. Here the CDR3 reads CASSQDPGSSAVWVEQFF. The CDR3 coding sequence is TGCGCCAGCAGCCAAGATCCCGGGTCTAGCGCAGTATGGGTCGAGCAGTTCTTC.

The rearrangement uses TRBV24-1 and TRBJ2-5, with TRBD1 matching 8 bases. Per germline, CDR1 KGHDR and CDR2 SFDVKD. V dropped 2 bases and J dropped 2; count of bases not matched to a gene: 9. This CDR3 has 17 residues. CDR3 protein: CATSDWPVDRDQETQYF. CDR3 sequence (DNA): TGTGCCACCAGTGATTGGCCGGTGGACAGGGATCAAGAGACCCAGTACTTC.

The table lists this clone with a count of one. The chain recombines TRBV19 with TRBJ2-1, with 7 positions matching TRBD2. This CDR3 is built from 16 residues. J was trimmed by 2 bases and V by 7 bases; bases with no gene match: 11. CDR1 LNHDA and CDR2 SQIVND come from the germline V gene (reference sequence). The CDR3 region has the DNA TGTGCCAGTACGAGCGGGACTACCTACACCTACAATGAGCAGTTCTTC. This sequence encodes CASTSGTTYTYNEQFF.

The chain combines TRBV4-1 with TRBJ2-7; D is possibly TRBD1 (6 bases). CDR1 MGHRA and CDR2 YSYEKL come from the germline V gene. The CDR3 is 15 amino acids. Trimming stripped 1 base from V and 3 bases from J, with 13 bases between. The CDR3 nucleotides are TGCGCCAGCAGCCAAGTACAGGGCCCCTTCTACGAGCAGTACTTC. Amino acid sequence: CASSQVQGPFYEQYF.

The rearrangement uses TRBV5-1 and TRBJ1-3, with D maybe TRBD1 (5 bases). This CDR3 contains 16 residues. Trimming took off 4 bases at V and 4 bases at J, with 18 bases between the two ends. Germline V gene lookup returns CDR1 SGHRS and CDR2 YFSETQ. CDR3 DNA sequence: TGCGCCAGCAGCGCCACAGGAACACTGGAAGGAAACACCATATATTTT. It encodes CASSATGTLEGNTIYF. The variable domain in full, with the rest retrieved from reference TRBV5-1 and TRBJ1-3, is KAGVTQTPRYLIKTRGQQVTLSCSPISGHRSVSWYQQTPGQGLQFLFEYFSETQRNKGNFPGRFSGRQFSNSRSEMNVSTLELGDSALYLCASSATGTLEGNTIYFGEGSWLTVV.

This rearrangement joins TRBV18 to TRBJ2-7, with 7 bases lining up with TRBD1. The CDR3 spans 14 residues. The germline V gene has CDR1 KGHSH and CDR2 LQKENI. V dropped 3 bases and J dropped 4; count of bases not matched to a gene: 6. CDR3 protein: CASSPVDRPYEQYF. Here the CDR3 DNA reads TGTGCCAGCTCACCTGTGGACAGGCCTTACGAGCAGTACTTC.

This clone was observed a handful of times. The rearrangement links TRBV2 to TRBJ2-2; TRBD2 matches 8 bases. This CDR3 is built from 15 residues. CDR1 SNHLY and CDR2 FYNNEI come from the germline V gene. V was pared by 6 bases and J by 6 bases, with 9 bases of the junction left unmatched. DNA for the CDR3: TGTGCCAGCAGACCGACTAGCGTGGAGGCCGGGGAGCTGTTTTTT. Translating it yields CASRPTSVEAGELFF.

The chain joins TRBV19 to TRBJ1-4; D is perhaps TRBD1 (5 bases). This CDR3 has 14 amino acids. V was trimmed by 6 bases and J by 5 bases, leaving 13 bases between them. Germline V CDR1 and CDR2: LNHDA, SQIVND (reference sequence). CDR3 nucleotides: TGTGCCAGTAGCGCTTGGGCAGGGAATGAAAAACTGTTTTTT. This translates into CASSAWAGNEKLFF. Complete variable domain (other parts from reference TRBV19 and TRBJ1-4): DGGITQSPKYLFRKEGQNVTLSCEQNLNHDAMYWYRQDPGQGLRLIYYSQIVNDFQKGDIAEGYSVSREKKESFPLTVTSAQKNPTAFYLCASSAWAGNEKLFFGSGTQLSVL.

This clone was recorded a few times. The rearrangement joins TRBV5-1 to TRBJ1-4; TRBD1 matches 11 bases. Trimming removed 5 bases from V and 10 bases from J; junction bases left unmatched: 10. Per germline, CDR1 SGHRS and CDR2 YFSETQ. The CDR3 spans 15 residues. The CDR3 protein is CASRPSGTGGGKLFF. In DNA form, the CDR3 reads TGCGCCAGCAGGCCCTCCGGGACAGGGGGAGGAAAACTGTTTTTT.

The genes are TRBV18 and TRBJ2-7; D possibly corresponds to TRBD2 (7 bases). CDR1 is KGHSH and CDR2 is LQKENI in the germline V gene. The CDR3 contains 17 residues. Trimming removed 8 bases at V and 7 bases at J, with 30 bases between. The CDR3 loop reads CASTPGTRSSGGGEQYF. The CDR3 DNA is TGTGCCAGCACCCCGGGGACCCGGTCTAGCGGAGGGGGGGAGCAGTACTTC.

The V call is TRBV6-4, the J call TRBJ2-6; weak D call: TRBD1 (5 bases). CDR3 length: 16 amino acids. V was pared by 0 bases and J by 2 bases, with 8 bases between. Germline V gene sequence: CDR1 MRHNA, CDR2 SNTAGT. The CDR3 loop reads CASSDSWGTGANVLTF. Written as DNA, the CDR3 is TGTGCCAGCAGTGACTCTTGGGGCACTGGGGCCAACGTCCTGACTTTC.

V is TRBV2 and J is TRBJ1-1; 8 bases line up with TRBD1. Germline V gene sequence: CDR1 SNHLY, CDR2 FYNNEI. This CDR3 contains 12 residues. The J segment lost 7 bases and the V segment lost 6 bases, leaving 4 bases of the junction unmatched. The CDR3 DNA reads TGTGCCAGCAGGACGGACAGGGTTGAAGCTTTCTTT. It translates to CASRTDRVEAFF.

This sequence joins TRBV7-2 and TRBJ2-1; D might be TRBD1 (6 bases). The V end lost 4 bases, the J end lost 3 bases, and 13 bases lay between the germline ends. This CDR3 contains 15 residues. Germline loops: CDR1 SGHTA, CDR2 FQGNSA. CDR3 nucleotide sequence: TGTGCCAGCAGCTCCGGACAGAATCTCTACAATGAGCAGTTCTTC. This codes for CASSSGQNLYNEQFF.

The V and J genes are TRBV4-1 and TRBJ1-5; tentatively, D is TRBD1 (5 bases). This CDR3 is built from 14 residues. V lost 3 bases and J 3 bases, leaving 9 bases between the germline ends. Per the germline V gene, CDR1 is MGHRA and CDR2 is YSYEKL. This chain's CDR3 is CASSQGPINQPQHF. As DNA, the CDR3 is TGCGCCAGCAGCCAGGGGCCAATCAATCAGCCCCAGCATTTT.

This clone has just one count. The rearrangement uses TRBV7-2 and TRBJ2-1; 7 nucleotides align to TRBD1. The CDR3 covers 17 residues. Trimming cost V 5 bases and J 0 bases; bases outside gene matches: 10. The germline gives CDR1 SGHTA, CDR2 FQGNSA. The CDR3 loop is CASSARQGQPSYNEQFF. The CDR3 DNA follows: TGTGCCAGCAGCGCTCGACAGGGCCAACCCTCCTACAATGAGCAGTTCTTC.

The CDR3 spells CASSISPEGQGGGYTF. The DNA for the CDR3 is TGTGCCAGTAGTATATCGCCGGAGGGACAGGGCGGCGGCTACACCTTC. The chain carries TRBV19 and TRBJ1-2; TRBD1 matches at 9 bases. The CDR3 spans 16 residues. V was clipped by 2 bases and J by 8 bases; unmatched bases: 12. Germline CDR1 is LNHDA and CDR2 is SQIVND (reference sequence).